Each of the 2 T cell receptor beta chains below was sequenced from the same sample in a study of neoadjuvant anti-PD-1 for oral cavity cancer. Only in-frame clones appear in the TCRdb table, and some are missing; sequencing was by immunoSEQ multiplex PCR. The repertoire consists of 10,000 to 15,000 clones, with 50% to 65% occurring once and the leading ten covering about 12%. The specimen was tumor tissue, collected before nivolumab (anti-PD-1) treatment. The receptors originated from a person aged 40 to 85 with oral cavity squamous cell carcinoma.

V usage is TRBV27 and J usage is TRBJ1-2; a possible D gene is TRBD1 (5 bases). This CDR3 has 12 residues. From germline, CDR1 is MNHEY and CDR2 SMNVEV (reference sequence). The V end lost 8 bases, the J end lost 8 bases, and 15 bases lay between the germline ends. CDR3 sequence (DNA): TGTGCCAGCGGGGGGTGGGGTGGGGGCTACACCTTC. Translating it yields CASGGWGGGYTF.

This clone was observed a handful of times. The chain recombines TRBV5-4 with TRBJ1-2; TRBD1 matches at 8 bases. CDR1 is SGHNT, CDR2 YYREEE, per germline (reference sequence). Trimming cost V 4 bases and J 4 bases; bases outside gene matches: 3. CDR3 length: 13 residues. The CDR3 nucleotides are TGTGCCAGCAGCGCCGACAGGGGCTATGGCTACACCTTC. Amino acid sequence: CASSADRGYGYTF.